The 10 T cell receptor beta chains below were found in one sample sequenced in a study of blood T cell repertoires in COVID-19. Clones were sequenced by immunoSEQ multiplex PCR, and TCRdb holds only the in-frame ones, with some missing. Of 65,000 to 80,000 clones in the sample, under 95% were seen once. Input material: peripheral blood. The source is a human donor in a cohort sampled during active COVID-19.

This rearrangement joins TRBV11-3 to TRBJ2-2; D gene uncertain. The CDR3 loop spans 15 amino acids. Germline lookup yields CDR1 SGHNT and CDR2 YENEEA. With 3 bases removed from V and 2 bases from J, the gap between germline ends came to 10 bases. Written as DNA, the CDR3 is TGTGCCAGCAGCTTCCTGGGCCCTAACACCGGGGAGCTGTTTTTT. The encoded protein is CASSFLGPNTGELFF.

Here the CDR3 reads CASSLGGGPAEAFF. Written as DNA, the CDR3 is TGTGCCAGCAGCTTGGGAGGGGGCCCCGCTGAAGCTTTCTTT. The chain carries TRBV5-5 and TRBJ1-1, with TRBD1 identical over 7 bases. V dropped 0 bases and J dropped 6; count of bases not matched to a gene: 5. Germline V CDR1 and CDR2: SGHKS, YYEKEE (reference sequence). This CDR3 has 14 residues.

The rearrangement joins TRBV9 to TRBJ1-2; no clear D gene. The germline gives CDR1 SGDLS, CDR2 YYNGEE. The length of the CDR3 is 15 residues. Trimming cost V 3 bases and J 0 bases, with 12 bases left between them. This chain's CDR3 is CASSEHSLSNYGYTF. CDR3 bases: TGTGCCAGCAGCGAGCACAGCCTCTCTAACTATGGCTACACCTTC.

In its sample, this clone was seen a few times. The chain has TRBV19 and TRBJ2-5; 8 bases line up with TRBD1. V lost 1 base, J lost 6 bases, and 7 bases stayed unmatched. This CDR3 contains 15 residues. The germline V gene encodes CDR1 LNHDA and CDR2 SQIVND (reference sequence). CDR3 loop: CASSIGQGYMKTQYF. The CDR3 coding sequence is TGTGCCAGTAGTATAGGACAGGGGTATATGAAGACCCAGTACTTC.

J is TRBJ1-2 and V is TRBV5-1, with D perhaps TRBD1 (6 bases). The CDR3 has 16 amino acids. The V gene's germline CDR1 is SGHRS and CDR2 YFSETQ. Trimming shortened V by 6 bases and J by 4 bases, and 22 bases separated the two germline ends. This chain's CDR3 is CASKRAGDLESYGYTF. The CDR3 nucleotides are TGCGCCAGCAAAAGGGCAGGGGATCTCGAGTCCTATGGCTACACCTTC.

The rearrangement uses TRBV4-3 and TRBJ2-5; a possible D gene is TRBD2 (6 bases). Per germline, CDR1 LGHNA and CDR2 YSLEER. The germline V and J ends were trimmed by 1 base and 3 bases, with 21 bases remaining between them. The CDR3 runs 18 residues. The CDR3 is CASSQGADGRNIKETQYF. In DNA, the CDR3 is TGCGCCAGCAGCCAAGGGGCGGACGGGAGAAACATCAAAGAGACCCAGTACTTC.

DNA of the CDR3: TGTGCCAGCAGTTTCCAGGGGGCATACACTGAAGCTTTCTTT. Its protein product is CASSFQGAYTEAFF. This chain links TRBV6-2 or TRBV6-3 with TRBJ1-1; 8 bases map to TRBD1. The CDR3 consists of 14 residues. Germline trimming cut 4 bases from V and 3 bases from J; bases unmatched to any gene: 4. Germline loops: CDR1 MNHEY, CDR2 SVGEGT.

V and J are TRBV4-3 and TRBJ2-7; D remains unclear. Germline CDR1 is LGHNA and CDR2 is YSLEER. The CDR3 totals 13 residues. Trimming took off 3 bases at V and 3 bases at J, with 9 bases between the two ends. The CDR3 DNA sequence: TGCGCCAGCAGCCAGTACGGCGGCTACGAGCAGTACTTC. Translation gives CASSQYGGYEQYF.

This rearrangement joins TRBV9 to TRBJ1-1, with 7 bases matching TRBD1. After removal of 3 bases from V and 11 bases from J, the junction contained 7 bases not matched to a gene. There are 12 residues in the CDR3. Germline CDR1 and CDR2: SGDLS and YYNGEE. The CDR3 sequence is CASSAGDSSAFF. DNA of the CDR3: TGTGCCAGCAGCGCAGGGGACAGCTCGGCTTTCTTT.

The V and J genes are TRBV9 and TRBJ1-6, with 8 bases that match TRBD1. The V and J ends lost 0 bases and 12 bases, in that order; junction bases with no gene match: 8. This CDR3 has 15 amino acids. Germline loops: CDR1 SGDLS, CDR2 YYNGEE. CDR3 region: CASSVDDRGWGPLHF. DNA for the CDR3: TGTGCCAGCAGCGTAGATGACAGGGGATGGGGACCCCTCCACTTT. The full variable domain, rest sourced from reference TRBV9 and TRBJ1-6, is DSGVTQTPKHLITATGQRVTLRCSPRSGDLSVYWYQQSLDQGLQFLIQYYNGEERAKGNILERFSAQQFPDLHSELNLSSLELGDSALYFCASSVDDRGWGPLHFGNGTRLTVT.